This T cell receptor beta chain derives from a study of T cell repertoires in cytomegalovirus infection. Study at large: Peptides in the study included HLA-C-restricted and HLA-B-restricted CMV epitopes. It can be stated that public TCR beta signatures indicated CMV infection as well as a matching HLA type.

The CDR3 length is 16 residues. Germline V gene data show CDR1 as LNHNV and CDR2 as YYDKDF (reference sequence). The V end was cut by 2 bases, the J end by 9 bases, with 17 bases between. TCRdb called the reads again in MiXCR, with one record for every CDR3 protein. The sample lists hundreds of thousands of distinct CDR3 sequences, 25% to 35% occurring once. Details on this clonotype: Its specificity is unknown.

The chain carries TRBV15 and TRBJ1-6, with D perhaps TRBD1 (6 bases). The TCR originated in a human donor in good health (CMV status not recorded). Some clones in this sample may be carry-over from other donors' samples. The sequences come from cultured PBMCs, collected from culture after CMV antigen stimulation. The CDR3 DNA follows: TGTGCCACCAGCAGAACCCGAAAGGGGGGTAGTTCACCCCTCCACTTT. Amino acids: CATSRTRKGGSSPLHF.